This record covers a single TCR beta chain. This clonotype has more than one count but fewer than ten. Its antigen is unknown. Per-nucleotide qualities are absent, and no much larger clonotype sits a single base away. The source of the sample is a study of T cells in Graves' hyperthyroidism and ophthalmopathy (dated by TCRdb to between 2018 and 2021). In the study overall: Peripheral blood was collected at initial diagnosis, before any treatment. TCR V-J signatures able to tell the groups apart were searched for in a discovery cohort of approximately 95 patients, of whom more than 40 had Graves' ophthalmopathy and some 60 had stable Graves' hyperthyroidism. Whether ophthalmopathy could be predicted prospectively was tested in an independent validation cohort made up of some 20 hyperthyroidism patients plus 17 patients who later progressed to ophthalmopathy. The 100 discovery patients were randomly divided into training and test sets at a 7:3 ratio. Thyroid tissue and blood T-cell repertoires from more than five Graves' hyperthyroidism patients were also compared in the study. Once sampling was done, hyperthyroidism patients were given methimazole at a starting dose of 30 mg daily, whereas ophthalmopathy patients were given high-dose intravenous methylprednisolone. The paper reports TCR Vbeta CDR3 sequencing of some 140 peripheral blood samples: approximately 43 ophthalmopathy, fewer than 85 hyperthyroidism and approximately 17 progressor patients.

Amplification of TCR beta CDR3 regions was carried out from RNA transcripts. A first-round RT-PCR of the TCR CDR3 used the HTBI primer set with the Qiagen OneStep RT-PCR kit. The libraries were constructed in a second round of multiplex PCR and then size-selected and purified. Sequencing of the libraries was done on an Illumina HiSeq2000 using paired-end 100 bp reads. In the paper's pipeline: SOAPnuke was used to process the raw data, removing reads that contained adapters or uncalled bases, had a mean Phred below 15, or lacked an exact match to the constant primer or identifier. High-quality paired reads were merged with COPE v1.2.5, and unique nucleotide sequences were defined as clonotypes. MiTCR v1.1 was used to align clonotypes to the IMGT TRBV, TRBD and TRBJ reference segments. The analysis included only V-J combinations with a frequency above 0.0001, which together covered roughly 99% of the repertoires. A TCS score was defined as the ratio of F50 (clonal expansion) to E x V (chaos), with BLOSUM62-based TCRdist applied between CDR3 peptides within each V-J. Welch's t-statistics and random forest reduced approximately 520 V-J features to 13, which were used in a naive Bayes classifier (R e1071). The Morisita-Horn index was used to measure how similar the thyroid and blood repertoires were. TCRdb redid the processing of the public reads, applying fastp at Q25 and MiXCR, and retained in-frame beta chains. Under each unique CDR3 protein, matching rows form one entry showing the most common genes and DNA. The V and J calls were determined by TCRdb, not by the authors. The sample table contains about 610,000 distinct CDR3 sequences; only one count was recorded for approximately 14% of them. The leading ten clones occupy over 3.5% of the sample.

Here is what the overall study found, with its caveats: Sample size was not statistically predetermined, and blinding of investigators to group allocation was not performed. A model built on a 13 V-J signature distinguished ophthalmopathy from stable hyperthyroidism, reaching roughly 88% sensitivity and about 81% specificity in cross-validation and 80%/75% in testing. Most expanded thyroid clonotypes (frequency above 0.001) were also found in blood, which suggests that blood repertoires may mirror thyroid immune responses. In validation, the model predicted progression to ophthalmopathy with around 71% sensitivity and around 72% specificity, a median of around six months before onset.

Including cysteine and phenylalanine, the CDR3 has 12 amino acids. Of all the DNA, just the CDR3 is kept, 36 bases in frame from base 1. The V end gives up 3 bases and the J end 5 bases, leaving 1 base in the junction not matched to a gene. CDR1 and CDR2, per the germline V gene (reference sequence), are DFQATT and SNEGSKA. Moderately to severely active disease, a Clinical Activity Score of at least 3, a NOSPECS grade of at least 4, and a duration under 3 months were present in ophthalmopathy patients. Exclusion was applied to patients with uncontrolled infections, other autoimmune diseases, pregnancy or lactation. Diagnoses were based on clinical symptoms, serum thyroxine and TRAb, thyroid ultrasound and orbital computed tomography. PBMCs were isolated from 7.5 to 10 ml of fresh peripheral blood by Ficoll-Paque density gradient centrifugation. Total RNA was extracted using Trizol reagent, and RNA quality was assessed on an Agilent 2100 Bioanalyzer.

The source material was blood. The clonotype was recovered from a middle-aged woman with Graves' ophthalmopathy. The chain couples TRBV20-1 to TRBJ1-5; 7 middle bases align to TRBD1. The nucleotide sequence is TGCAGTGCTAGCACAGGGGATCAGCCCCAGCATTTT. Translated, this is CSASTGDQPQHF.